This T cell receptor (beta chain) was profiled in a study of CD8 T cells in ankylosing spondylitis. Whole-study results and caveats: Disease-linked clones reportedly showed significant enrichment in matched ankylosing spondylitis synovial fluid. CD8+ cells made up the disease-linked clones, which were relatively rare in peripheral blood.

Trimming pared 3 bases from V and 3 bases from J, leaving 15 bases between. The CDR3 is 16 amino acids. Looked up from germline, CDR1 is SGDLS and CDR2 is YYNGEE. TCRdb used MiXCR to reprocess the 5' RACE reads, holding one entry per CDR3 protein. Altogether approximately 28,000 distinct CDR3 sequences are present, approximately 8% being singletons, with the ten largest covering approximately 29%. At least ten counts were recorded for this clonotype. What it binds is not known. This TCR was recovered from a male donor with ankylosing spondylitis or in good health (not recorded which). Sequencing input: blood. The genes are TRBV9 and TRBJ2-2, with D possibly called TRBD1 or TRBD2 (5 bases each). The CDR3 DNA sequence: TGTGCCAGCAGCGAGGCCGGGACGGACTACACCGGGGAGCTGTTTTTT. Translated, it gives CASSEAGTDYTGELFF.